The 29 T cell receptor beta chains presented below share a single source sample, sequenced in a study of CD4+ T cells in melanoma (dated by TCRdb to between 2021 and 2024). Library creation used the immunoSEQ multiplex PCR assay. TCRdb re-hosts the immuneACCESS table, in-frame sequences only. Its copies lack some clones; in the studies checked, an unresolved V gene accounts for under half of them, and the cause for the rest is not known. For this sample the table gives about 11,000 clones, of which less than 80% were detected only once. 9% to 15% of the sample is taken by the ten largest. Material: cells from a culture (not recorded whether cultured in vitro). These receptors originate from a human donor with melanoma.

V usage is TRBV5-1 and J usage is TRBJ2-1; D ambiguous. Germline V gene lookup returns CDR1 SGHRS and CDR2 YFSETQ. The CDR3 has 14 residues. V lost 0 bases, J lost 5 bases, and 9 bases lay in between. The DNA for the CDR3 is TGCGCCAGCAGCTTGGCCTCAGTGAACAATGAGCAGTTCTTC. Translation: CASSLASVNNEQFF.

This clone occurred once. The gene calls are TRBV30 and TRBJ2-2, with 8 bases lining up with TRBD1. The CDR3 spans 12 residues. Trimming took 8 bases from V and 6 from J; bases not matched to a gene: 5. CDR1 and CDR2 from the germline V gene are GTSNPN and SVGIG (reference sequence). CDR3 loop: CAGDRGAGELFF. CDR3 in DNA: TGTGCCGGTGACAGGGGCGCCGGGGAGCTGTTTTTT. The variable domain in full, completed from reference TRBV30 and TRBJ2-2, reads SQTIHQWPATLVQPVGSPLSLECTVEGTSNPNLYWYRQAAGRGLQLLFYSVGIGQISSEVPQNLSASRPQDRQFILSSKKLLLSDSGFYLCAGDRGAGELFFGEGSRLTVL.

The chain employs TRBV7-8 and TRBJ2-2; either TRBD1 or TRBD2 may fit D (5 bases each). There are 16 residues in the CDR3. Per germline, CDR1 SGHVS and CDR2 FQNEAQ. V lost 1 base and J 0 bases, leaving 9 bases between the germline ends. The CDR3 loop reads CASSLDGAANTGELFF. The CDR3 DNA is TGTGCCAGCAGCTTAGACGGGGCTGCGAACACCGGGGAGCTGTTTTTT.

V and J are TRBV27 and TRBJ1-1; D is unclear. Trimming removed 6 bases from V and 4 bases from J, with 12 bases in between. CDR3 length equals 13 residues. In germline, CDR1 is MNHEY, CDR2 SMNVEV (reference sequence). The CDR3 DNA reads TGTGCCAGCAGGAAAACAGACTTCACTGAAGCTTTCTTT. Its protein product is CASRKTDFTEAFF.

The chain recombines TRBV5-1 with TRBJ1-6; 7 nucleotides match TRBD1. V was clipped by 0 bases and J by 0 bases; unmatched bases: 9. Germline V CDR1 and CDR2: SGHRS, YFSETQ. This CDR3 region has 19 residues. The CDR3 reads CASSLAQGQLSSYNSPLHF. The CDR3 DNA sequence: TGCGCCAGCAGCTTGGCCCAGGGACAGCTAAGCTCCTATAATTCACCCCTCCACTTT.

V usage is TRBV19 and J usage is TRBJ1-1; the match to TRBD1 covers 9 bases. V shed 6 bases and J 3 bases; nucleotides not matched to a gene: 5. The CDR3 loop spans 14 amino acids. Looked up from germline, CDR1 is LNHDA and CDR2 is SQIVND (reference sequence). Here the CDR3 reads CASREDRGDTEAFF. The DNA for the CDR3 is TGTGCCAGTAGGGAGGACAGGGGTGACACTGAAGCTTTCTTT.

The chain joins TRBV2 to TRBJ1-4; weak D call: TRBD1 (6 bases). Trimming cost V 7 bases and J 5 bases, with 14 bases left between them. Germline lookup yields CDR1 SNHLY and CDR2 FYNNEI. The CDR3 runs 14 residues. The CDR3 DNA sequence: TGTGCCAGCACCCCGGACAGCGTGAATGAAAAACTGTTTTTT. Amino acids: CASTPDSVNEKLFF.

The chain is built from TRBV6-5 and TRBJ2-5; D tentatively fits TRBD1 or TRBD2 (6 bases each). Deletions cut 5 bases from V and 7 bases from J, with 11 bases between. Per germline, CDR1 MNHEY and CDR2 SVGAGI. This CDR3 has 12 residues. The CDR3 bases are TGTGCCAGCAGTGAACAGGGAGGGACCCAGTACTTC. Translating it yields CASSEQGGTQYF.

The V call is TRBV5-1, the J call TRBJ2-1; 9 nucleotides line up with TRBD1. The CDR3 consists of 16 residues. Germline CDR1 reads SGHRS; CDR2 reads YFSETQ. J was trimmed by 3 bases and V by 4 bases; bases with no gene match: 8. CDR3 DNA sequence: TGCGCCAGCAGCGTTGGACCGGGACAGGGCTACAATGAGCAGTTCTTC. This encodes CASSVGPGQGYNEQFF.

DNA for the CDR3: TGTGCCAGTAGTATGATTGGGACAGGGCAAGGGAATCAGCCCCAGCATTTT. Its translation is CASSMIGTGQGNQPQHF. This chain connects TRBV19 to TRBJ1-5; 9 bases align to TRBD1. Germline trimming cut 3 bases from V and 4 bases from J; bases unmatched to any gene: 10. Germline V lookup: CDR1 LNHDA, CDR2 SQIVND (reference sequence). This CDR3 comprises 17 residues.

The chain carries TRBV7-3 and TRBJ2-1; TRBD1 matches 9 bases. CDR3 length: 15 amino acids. From germline, CDR1 is SGHTA and CDR2 FQGTGA. V shed 5 bases, J shed 3 bases, and the junction held 5 bases outside the gene matches. The CDR3 DNA follows: TGTGCCAGCAGCATCGGGACAGGGAGCTACAATGAGCAGTTCTTC. Translated: CASSIGTGSYNEQFF.

The rearrangement joins TRBV18 to TRBJ2-2; D call uncertain. This CDR3 spans 14 amino acids. Germline CDR1 and CDR2: KGHSH and LQKENI. V was clipped by 6 bases and J by 6 bases, with 14 bases between them. CDR3 coding DNA: TGTGCCAGCTCGCTCCAAGCGAGCGCCGGGGAGCTGTTTTTT. Protein product: CASSLQASAGELFF.

The chain combines TRBV7-3 with TRBJ2-7; 10 bases line up with TRBD2. V lost 0 bases to trimming and J lost 7 bases; unmatched junction nucleotides: 12. CDR1 is SGHTA and CDR2 is FQGTGA in the germline V gene. CDR3 size: 17 residues. CDR3 nucleotides: TGTGCCAGCAGCTTAACTAGCGGGGGGCGAGGGCCTGGTGAGCAGTACTTC. This codes for CASSLTSGGRGPGEQYF.

The chain employs TRBV9 and TRBJ2-5; D is undetermined. The CDR3 is made up of 14 amino acids. The V end lost 3 bases, the J end lost 4 bases, and 13 bases lay between the germline ends. Germline V gene sequence: CDR1 SGDLS, CDR2 YYNGEE. In DNA, the CDR3 is TGTGCCAGCAGCGCACGGGCCAGCCCAGAGACCCAGTACTTC. Amino acid sequence: CASSARASPETQYF.

This clone occurred a few times. CDR3 sequence: CASSEQDYGYTF. The CDR3 nucleotides are TGTGCCAGCAGTGAACAGGACTATGGCTACACCTTC. The chain combines TRBV6-1 with TRBJ1-2, with unresolved D. The CDR3 has 12 amino acids. V was clipped by 2 bases and J by 3 bases, with 4 bases between them. The V gene's germline CDR1 is MNHNS and CDR2 SASEGT.

This clone was found a few times. The chain is built from TRBV19 and TRBJ1-6, with D possibly being TRBD1 (5 bases). Germline loops: CDR1 LNHDA, CDR2 SQIVND (reference sequence). The V end was cut by 8 bases, the J end by 6 bases, with 11 bases between. The CDR3 runs 13 residues. As DNA, the CDR3 is TGTGCCAGTCGATGGGACCCTAATTCACCCCTCCACTTT. Encoded protein: CASRWDPNSPLHF.

The V gene is TRBV4-1, the J gene TRBJ1-2; perhaps TRBD1 as D (5 bases). CDR1 is MGHRA and CDR2 is YSYEKL in the germline V gene. Deletions cut 0 bases from V and 2 bases from J, with 10 bases between. The CDR3 is 15 residues long. The DNA for the CDR3 is TGCGCCAGCAGCCAAGATTTTGGGGGGAACTATGGCTACACCTTC. Protein: CASSQDFGGNYGYTF.

CDR3 bases: TGTGCCAGCAGCTCCTGGGTCGGCTATGGCTACACCTTC. Protein: CASSSWVGYGYTF. The chain is built from TRBV6-5 and TRBJ1-2; D is undetermined. From germline, CDR1 is MNHEY and CDR2 SVGAGI. The CDR3 has 13 residues. The V and J ends lost 6 bases and 4 bases respectively, with 12 bases between them.

Here the CDR3 DNA reads TGTGCCAGCAGCAGAGACCTCTATGGCTACACCTTC. Its protein is CASSRDLYGYTF. The chain is built from TRBV6-5 and TRBJ1-2; D not resolved. In germline, CDR1 is MNHEY, CDR2 SVGAGI. V was pared by 6 bases and J by 4 bases, with 9 bases between. This CDR3 has 12 amino acids.

This chain connects TRBV5-1 to TRBJ2-5, with D perhaps TRBD1 or TRBD2 (5 bases each). Germline V gives CDR1 SGHRS, CDR2 YFSETQ. This CDR3 comprises 15 residues. Trimming took 6 bases from V and 5 from J, leaving 20 bases between them. CDR3 region: CASNRGAQLGETQYF. CDR3 DNA sequence: TGCGCCAGCAACCGAGGGGCCCAACTAGGGGAGACCCAGTACTTC.

In regard to this clone: The conserved final phenylalanine or tryptophan is absent from the CDR3, which likely points to a read error. This chain uses TRBV6-1 with TRBJ2-7; the match to TRBD2 covers 13 bases. V lost 2 bases, J lost 2 bases, and 9 bases stayed unmatched. CDR1 and CDR2 from the germline V gene are MNHNS and SASEGT. This CDR3 is 18 amino acids long. CDR3 loop: CASSETGLAGVSTYEQYL. CDR3 nucleotide sequence: TGTGCCAGCAGTGAAACAGGACTAGCGGGGGTGTCTACCTACGAGCAGTACCTC.

The gene calls are TRBV5-1 and TRBJ2-7, with D unclear. This CDR3 is 12 amino acids long. Germline V gives CDR1 SGHRS, CDR2 YFSETQ. V lost 0 bases to trimming and J lost 4 bases, with 5 bases between them. The CDR3 bases are TGCGCCAGCAGCTTGGACCTATACGAGCAGTACTTC. Protein: CASSLDLYEQYF. Full variable domain (outside the CDR3, taken from reference TRBV5-1 and TRBJ2-7): KAGVTQTPRYLIKTRGQQVTLSCSPISGHRSVSWYQQTPGQGLQFLFEYFSETQRNKGNFPGRFSGRQFSNSRSEMNVSTLELGDSALYLCASSLDLYEQYFGPGTRLTVT.

This clone has more than one count but fewer than ten. V is TRBV4-2 and J is TRBJ1-2; D is unresolved. This CDR3 spans 14 amino acids. Germline V CDR1 and CDR2: LGHNA, YNFKEQ. V lost 0 bases, J lost 4 bases, and 9 bases lay in between. The CDR3 here is CASSQDQASYGYTF. CDR3 DNA sequence: TGTGCCAGCAGCCAAGACCAGGCTAGCTATGGCTACACCTTC.

There are a few counts of this clone. The V gene is TRBV11-2, the J gene TRBJ2-7; D might be TRBD1 or TRBD2, each matching 5 bases. From germline, CDR1 is SGHAT and CDR2 FQNNGV. Trimming shortened V by 4 bases and J by 3 bases, and 10 bases separated the two germline ends. The CDR3 is made up of 13 amino acids. CDR3 in DNA: TGTGCCAGCAGCTCCCGGGACCTCTACGAGCAGTACTTC. Translation: CASSSRDLYEQYF.

The chain employs TRBV6-1 and TRBJ2-7, with a possible D match to TRBD2 (6 bases). V lost 5 bases to trimming and J lost 6 bases, with 11 bases between them. The germline V gene has CDR1 MNHNS and CDR2 SASEGT. The length of the CDR3 is 12 residues. CDR3 residues: CASSSQGGEQYF. CDR3 coding DNA: TGTGCCAGCAGTTCCCAGGGAGGCGAGCAGTACTTC.

This clone was recorded once. This chain joins TRBV5-6 and TRBJ2-6; D uncertain. Looked up from germline, CDR1 is SGHDT and CDR2 is YYEEEE. The CDR3 is made up of 15 amino acids. Trimming pared 2 bases from V and 0 bases from J, leaving 6 bases between. The CDR3 bases are TGTGCCAGCAGCTTCGGCGGCTCTGGGGCCAACGTCCTGACTTTC. Residues: CASSFGGSGANVLTF.

The CDR3 DNA sequence: TGCGCCAGCAGCTTCTCTGGGGCCAACGTCCTGACTTTC. Protein sequence: CASSFSGANVLTF. The genes are TRBV5-1 and TRBJ2-6; D call uncertain. V was pared by 2 bases and J by 0 bases, with 0 bases between. The length of the CDR3 is 13 residues. Germline V CDR1 and CDR2: SGHRS, YFSETQ.

The chain carries TRBV2 and TRBJ1-1; 9 bases line up with TRBD1. This CDR3 spans 14 amino acids. V shed 7 bases and J 5 bases; nucleotides not matched to a gene: 8. Per the germline V gene, CDR1 is SNHLY and CDR2 is FYNNEI. CDR3 in DNA: TGTGCCAGCACTGACAGGGGGGCCGGAACTGAAGCTTTCTTT. As protein: CASTDRGAGTEAFF.

The chain combines TRBV5-5 with TRBJ2-4; D may be TRBD1 (6 bases). V dropped 4 bases and J dropped 7 bases, with 12 bases sitting between them. The CDR3 extends over 13 amino acids. Germline CDR1 is SGHKS and CDR2 is YYEKEE (reference sequence). The CDR3 DNA reads TGTGCCAGCAGCAACCGGCAGGGGAACATTCAGTACTTC. Translated, it gives CASSNRQGNIQYF. The variable domain in full, with the rest retrieved from reference TRBV5-5 and TRBJ2-4, is DAGVTQSPTHLIKTRGQQVTLRCSPISGHKSVSWYQQVLGQGPQFIFQYYEKEERGRGNFPDRFSARQFPNYSSELNVNALLLGDSALYLCASSNRQGNIQYFGAGTRLSVL.